The 32 T cell receptor beta chains below all came from one sample that was sequenced in a study of cytomegalovirus exposure and HLA in healthy donors. Primers: 60 Vbeta forward and 13 Jbeta reverse. TCRdb's copy holds only in-frame clones and misses some; the assay was immunoSEQ multiplex PCR. The sample holds 100,000 to 150,000 clones. The sample was PBMCs. These receptors all come from a woman between 40 and 50 years old in good health and CMV-seropositive.

The CDR3 region is CASSDNRNYGYTF. The CDR3 nucleotides are TGTGCCAGCAGTGATAACAGGAACTATGGCTACACCTTC. The V and J genes are TRBV2 and TRBJ1-2; perhaps TRBD1 as D (5 bases). Germline V gene sequence: CDR1 SNHLY, CDR2 FYNNEI. V was cut by 3 bases and J by 2 bases, with 7 bases left in between. This CDR3 comprises 13 residues. Together with reference TRBV2 and TRBJ1-2, the CDR3 gives the full variable domain: EPEVTQTPSHQVTQMGQEVILRCVPISNHLYFYWYRQILGQKVEFLVSFYNNEISEKSEIFDDQFSVERPDGSNFTLKIRSTKLEDSAMYFCASSDNRNYGYTFGSGTRLTVV.

V is TRBV10-3 and J is TRBJ1-5; possibly TRBD1 for D (5 bases). With 6 bases removed from V and 3 bases from J, the gap between germline ends came to 9 bases. Per germline, CDR1 ENHRY and CDR2 SYGVKD. This CDR3 has 13 residues. CDR3 loop: CAIRGDYNQPQHF. The CDR3 DNA reads as TGTGCCATCAGGGGGGACTACAATCAGCCCCAGCATTTT.

The chain combines TRBV29-1 with TRBJ1-4, with 11 nucleotides matching TRBD1. J lost 10 bases, V lost 1 base, and 5 bases had no gene match. The V gene's germline CDR1 is SQVTM and CDR2 ANQGSEA. The CDR3 has 14 residues. CDR3 region: CSVEVGQGGGKLFF. Here the CDR3 DNA reads TGCAGCGTTGAAGTGGGACAGGGGGGAGGAAAACTGTTTTTT.

The rearrangement uses TRBV19 and TRBJ2-5, with D tentatively TRBD2 (5 bases). V was shortened by 5 bases and J by 5 bases, with 18 bases between the two germline ends. The CDR3 sequence is 15 residues long. Per germline, CDR1 LNHDA and CDR2 SQIVND (reference sequence). The CDR3 nucleotides read TGTGCCAGTAGTCCGCGGTGGAGCGGTGAGGAGACCCAGTACTTC. Protein sequence: CASSPRWSGEETQYF.

The genes are TRBV11-3 and TRBJ2-1; D possibly corresponds to TRBD2 (6 bases). V lost 4 bases, J lost 0 bases, and 16 bases lay in between. This CDR3 region has 17 residues. The germline V gene encodes CDR1 SGHNT and CDR2 YENEEA. The CDR3 loop reads CASSSGTSQSSYNEQFF. The CDR3 DNA follows: TGTGCCAGCAGCTCGGGGACTTCTCAATCCTCCTACAATGAGCAGTTCTTC.

This rearrangement joins TRBV25-1 to TRBJ2-2; D might be TRBD2 (5 bases). This CDR3 contains 14 residues. V shed 5 bases and J shed 3 bases, with 10 bases lying between them. Germline CDR1 is MGHDK and CDR2 is SYGVNS. CDR3 residues: CASSLSGYTGELFF. In nucleotides, the CDR3 is TGTGCCAGCAGTCTGTCGGGGTACACCGGGGAGCTGTTTTTT.

The chain is built from TRBV5-1 and TRBJ1-4; D possibly corresponds to TRBD1 (5 bases). Germline CDR1 reads SGHRS; CDR2 reads YFSETQ. V was cut by 4 bases and J by 4 bases, with 11 bases left in between. The CDR3 consists of 14 residues. The CDR3 protein is CASSLDSLNEKLFF. The CDR3 nucleotides are TGCGCCAGCAGCCTTGACAGCCTTAATGAAAAACTGTTTTTT.

On this clone itself: Other DNA variants within this sample encode the same CDR3. This chain uses TRBV5-4 with TRBJ1-1; D remains ambiguous. The V end was cut by 3 bases, the J end by 1 base, with 10 bases between. The CDR3 contains 14 residues. Germline V gives CDR1 SGHNT, CDR2 YYREEE (reference sequence). CDR3 bases: TGTGCCAGCAGCTCTGTACGCGGGAACACTGAAGCTTTCTTT. This translates into CASSSVRGNTEAFF.

This chain connects TRBV21-1 to TRBJ1-4; TRBD1 was called by the table and not checked on the DNA. TRBV21-1 is termed a pseudogene. This CDR3 is built from 16 residues. CDR3 sequence reads: CASDSGQGDSGEKLFF. The DNA of the CDR3 is TGTGCCAGCGACTCGGGACAGGGGGATTCAGGTGAAAAACTGTTTTTT.

This chain joins TRBV5-6 and TRBJ2-7; 8 bases align to TRBD1. The V gene end was trimmed by 1 base and the J gene end by 7 bases; junction bases not matched to a gene: 10. CDR1 and CDR2 (germline): SGHDT, YYEEEE. The CDR3 is 15 amino acids. The CDR3 DNA is TGTGCCAGCAGCTTGCTCGGGACAGGCCCCTTGGAGCAGTACTTC. Protein: CASSLLGTGPLEQYF.

This chain links TRBV13 with TRBJ2-3, with D unresolved. V lost 1 base and J lost 2, with 13 bases in between. CDR1 is PRHDT, CDR2 FYEKMQ, per germline (reference sequence). This CDR3 comprises 16 residues. The CDR3 DNA sequence: TGTGCCAGCAGCTTAGCCTTAAGTCCACACACAGATACGCAGTATTTT. Its translation is CASSLALSPHTDTQYF.

The chain recombines TRBV28 with TRBJ2-1; D possibly corresponds to TRBD2 (5 bases). The V end was cut by 5 bases, the J end by 0 bases, with 11 bases between. There are 15 residues in the CDR3. CDR1 and CDR2 from the germline V gene are MDHEN and SYDVKM. The CDR3 DNA reads as TGTGCCAGCAGTCCAAGCGGCCCCTCCTACAATGAGCAGTTCTTC. Translation: CASSPSGPSYNEQFF.

V is TRBV27 and J is TRBJ2-1; D gene ambiguous. V lost 5 bases and J 11 bases, leaving 10 bases between the germline ends. The CDR3 extends over 11 amino acids. Per germline, CDR1 MNHEY and CDR2 SMNVEV (reference sequence). The CDR3 here is CASSPGHQQFF. CDR3 DNA: TGTGCCAGCAGTCCGGGTCACCAGCAGTTCTTC.

The rearrangement uses TRBV27 and TRBJ2-7; 11 nucleotides align to TRBD2. Germline V gene data show CDR1 as MNHEY and CDR2 as SMNVEV (reference sequence). The CDR3 totals 15 residues. The trim removed 3 bases at V and 6 bases at J, leaving 7 bases unmatched. CDR3 sequence reads: CASSFTSGRTREQYF. CDR3 DNA: TGTGCCAGCAGTTTTACTAGCGGGAGAACCCGCGAGCAGTACTTC.

The rearrangement uses TRBV29-1 and TRBJ1-5; TRBD1 might be the D (6 bases). The CDR3 has 13 residues. Germline V CDR1 and CDR2: SQVTM, ANQGSEA. Trimming removed 5 bases at V and 7 bases at J, with 15 bases between. The CDR3 bases are TGCAGCGTTCAACAGGGTTCGGGCCAGCCCCAGCATTTT. This translates into CSVQQGSGQPQHF.

CDR3 protein: CASSEISTVLSYEQYF. Here the CDR3 DNA reads TGTGCCAGCAGTGAAATTTCGACTGTCCTCTCCTACGAGCAGTACTTC. The chain is built from TRBV2 and TRBJ2-7; D remains unclear. The CDR3 totals 16 residues. Germline lookup yields CDR1 SNHLY and CDR2 FYNNEI. V was clipped by 2 bases and J by 0 bases, with 14 bases between them.

The rearrangement joins TRBV27 to TRBJ2-2, with D possibly matching TRBD2 (6 bases). This CDR3 has 17 amino acids. CDR1 MNHEY and CDR2 SMNVEV come from the germline V gene (reference sequence). V was trimmed by 7 bases and J by 2 bases, leaving 20 bases between them. The CDR3 nucleotides read TGTGCCAGCACCTATTGGGACTCCTTAAGTAACACCGGGGAGCTGTTTTTT. Encoded protein: CASTYWDSLSNTGELFF.

The chain recombines TRBV11-2 with TRBJ2-5, with 7 nucleotides matching TRBD1. J was trimmed by 4 bases and V by 3 bases; bases with no gene match: 2. The CDR3 runs 13 residues. Germline lookup yields CDR1 SGHAT and CDR2 FQNNGV. This chain's CDR3 is CASSFTGAETQYF. The CDR3 DNA follows: TGTGCCAGCAGCTTTACAGGGGCAGAGACCCAGTACTTC.

This chain uses TRBV19 with TRBJ2-1; perhaps TRBD2 as D (6 bases). The CDR3 contains 16 residues. The germline CDR1 and CDR2 sequences are LNHDA and SQIVND (reference sequence). The germline V and J ends were trimmed by 8 bases and 0 bases, with 17 bases remaining between them. This CDR3 reads CASRTRSGNSYNEQFF. In DNA form, the CDR3 reads TGTGCCAGTCGAACCCGTAGCGGTAACTCCTACAATGAGCAGTTCTTC. Full variable domain (remainder filled in from reference TRBV19 and TRBJ2-1): DGGITQSPKYLFRKEGQNVTLSCEQNLNHDAMYWYRQDPGQGLRLIYYSQIVNDFQKGDIAEGYSVSREKKESFPLTVTSAQKNPTAFYLCASRTRSGNSYNEQFFGPGTRLTVL.

The chain has TRBV14 and TRBJ2-7; perhaps TRBD2 as D (5 bases). This CDR3 region has 14 residues. Germline-derived CDR1 and CDR2 are SGHDN and FVKESK. The V and J ends lost 4 bases and 4 bases respectively, with 14 bases between them. This CDR3 reads CASSPVGVFYEQYF. CDR3 nucleotide sequence: TGTGCCAGCAGCCCCGTCGGGGTTTTTTACGAGCAGTACTTC. The full variable domain, in which reference TRBV14 and TRBJ2-7 provide the parts outside the CDR3, is EAGVTQFPSHSVIEKGQTVTLRCDPISGHDNLYWYRRVMGKEIKFLLHFVKESKQDESGMPNNRFLAERTGGTYSTLKVQPAELEDSGVYFCASSPVGVFYEQYFGPGTRLTVT.

This chain uses TRBV7-9 with TRBJ2-1; 8 bases agree with TRBD1. The length of the CDR3 is 15 residues. Trimming removed 7 bases from V and 5 bases from J; junction bases left unmatched: 10. Germline V gene sequence: CDR1 SEHNR, CDR2 FQNEAQ (reference sequence). CDR3 nucleotides: TGTGCCAGCACCCCGAGTGGACAGGGAGACAATGAGCAGTTCTTC. It translates to CASTPSGQGDNEQFF.

The V gene is TRBV7-6, the J gene TRBJ2-5, with a possible D match to TRBD2 (6 bases). The CDR3 has 16 residues. Per the germline V gene, CDR1 is SGHVS and CDR2 is FNYEAQ. V lost 1 base and J 0 bases, leaving 12 bases between the germline ends. CDR3 sequence: CASSLGGGGYQETQYF. CDR3 nucleotides: TGTGCCAGCAGCTTAGGAGGTGGAGGGTACCAAGAGACCCAGTACTTC.

The CDR3 spells CASSSTAYEQYF. In DNA, the CDR3 is TGCGCCAGCTCTTCGACTGCCTACGAGCAGTACTTC. The chain joins TRBV10-2 to TRBJ2-7; no firm D call. The CDR3 loop spans 12 amino acids. Trimming removed 8 bases from V and 2 bases from J, with 10 bases in between. From germline, CDR1 is WSHSY and CDR2 SAAADI.

V is TRBV18 and J is TRBJ2-7, with 13 bases aligning to TRBD2. This CDR3 is built from 17 residues. Germline CDR1 is KGHSH and CDR2 is LQKENI. V was pared by 1 base and J by 1 base, with 4 bases of the junction left unmatched. CDR3 sequence reads: CASSPQGLAGSSYEQYF. As DNA, the CDR3 is TGTGCCAGCTCACCACAGGGACTAGCGGGAAGTTCCTACGAGCAGTACTTC.

The chain is built from TRBV7-2 and TRBJ2-1; the D gene is possibly TRBD2 (6 bases). This CDR3 spans 16 amino acids. Trimming removed 5 bases from V and 0 bases from J, with 14 bases in between. The V gene's germline CDR1 is SGHTA and CDR2 FQGNSA. CDR3 protein: CASSAVGGPSYNEQFF. Here the CDR3 DNA reads TGTGCCAGCAGCGCCGTAGGAGGGCCCTCCTACAATGAGCAGTTCTTC.

Concerning this clone: The junction and the germline gene differ at one end; a read error may be behind it. This chain's CDR3 is CASVYGSWYGQYF. In DNA form, the CDR3 reads TGTGCCAGCGTTTACGGGAGCTGGTACGGGCAGTACTTC. The genes are TRBV6-1 and TRBJ2-7; possible D gene TRBD2, 6 bases. CDR1 is MNHNS, CDR2 SASEGT, per germline. CDR3 length: 13 amino acids.

As for this clone: The same CDR3 also results from other DNA sequences found in this sample. The V gene is TRBV19, the J gene TRBJ2-7; 8 bases align to TRBD1. CDR3 size: 13 residues. V lost 2 bases, J lost 3 bases, and 0 bases stayed unmatched. Germline V gene sequence: CDR1 LNHDA, CDR2 SQIVND (reference sequence). The CDR3 DNA reads as TGTGCCAGTAGTATAACAGGGGGCTACGAGCAGTACTTC. Amino acids: CASSITGGYEQYF. The full variable domain, its missing parts supplied by reference TRBV19 and TRBJ2-7, is DGGITQSPKYLFRKEGQNVTLSCEQNLNHDAMYWYRQDPGQGLRLIYYSQIVNDFQKGDIAEGYSVSREKKESFPLTVTSAQKNPTAFYLCASSITGGYEQYFGPGTRLTVT.

This chain uses TRBV5-5 with TRBJ2-7; 8 bases fit TRBD1. Germline CDR1 reads SGHKS; CDR2 reads YYEKEE (reference sequence). The CDR3 loop spans 16 amino acids. Trimming removed 2 bases from V and 0 bases from J; junction bases left unmatched: 7. CDR3 protein: CASSLSHGQGSYEQYF. CDR3 nucleotide sequence: TGTGCCAGCAGCTTATCACACGGACAGGGCTCCTACGAGCAGTACTTC.

The CDR3 DNA follows: TGTGCCAGCAGTCCTCCTTCAAGACTAGCGGCGGGAGGGTTCTTC. Encoded protein: CASSPPSRLAAGGFF. The chain carries TRBV28 and TRBJ2-1, with TRBD2 identical over 9 bases. The CDR3 sequence is 15 residues long. The ends lost 5 bases at V and 15 bases at J; junction bases unmatched: 17. The germline CDR1 and CDR2 sequences are MDHEN and SYDVKM.

Comments on this clone: The germline gene is not matched at one end of the junction; a read error may be the cause. This chain's CDR3 is CASSLMTGGSHERFF. CDR3 coding DNA: TGTGCCAGCAGTTTAATGACGGGAGGGTCCCATGAGCGGTTCTTC. The rearrangement joins TRBV6-5 to TRBJ2-1, with 8 nucleotides matching TRBD2. Germline V gene data show CDR1 as MNHEY and CDR2 as SVGAGI. The CDR3 is 15 residues long.

The V gene is TRBV6-5, the J gene TRBJ2-7; 10 positions agree with TRBD1. V shed 6 bases, J shed 6 bases, and the junction held 11 bases outside the gene matches. CDR1 and CDR2 from the germline V gene are MNHEY and SVGAGI. The length of the CDR3 is 15 residues. This chain's CDR3 is CASRNRDRGKGEQYF. CDR3 sequence (DNA): TGTGCCAGCAGGAACCGGGACAGGGGAAAGGGCGAGCAGTACTTC.

This chain links TRBV27 with TRBJ2-1; D call uncertain. Trimming removed 5 bases at V and 4 bases at J, with 15 bases between. This CDR3 is 15 amino acids long. Germline V lookup: CDR1 MNHEY, CDR2 SMNVEV (reference sequence). The DNA of the CDR3 is TGTGCCAGCAGTCCAATAACGCTCACATACAATGAGCAGTTCTTC. This codes for CASSPITLTYNEQFF.